This TCR beta chain was captured by sequencing in a study of naive and memory T cell subsets. A UMI-containing oligonucleotide was joined by 3' ligation to the TCR cDNA template. The SP2 primer and nested alpha and beta constant region primers amplified ligated cDNA in four rounds. One entry per CDR3 protein results from TCRdb running MiXCR on the 5' RACE reads. The sample contains over 45,000 distinct CDR3 sequences, more than 7.5% of which appear only once. This CDR3 comprises 17 residues. V lost 0 bases to trimming and J lost 3 bases, with 15 bases between them. The chain combines TRBV12-3 or TRBV12-4 with TRBJ2-4, with a tentative D call TRBD2 (5 bases). The receptor's source is a female donor in good health. The chain's CDR3 is CASSLAGILTGKNIQYF. CDR3 DNA: TGTGCCAGCAGTTTAGCCGGGATACTAACGGGCAAAAACATTCAGTACTTC.